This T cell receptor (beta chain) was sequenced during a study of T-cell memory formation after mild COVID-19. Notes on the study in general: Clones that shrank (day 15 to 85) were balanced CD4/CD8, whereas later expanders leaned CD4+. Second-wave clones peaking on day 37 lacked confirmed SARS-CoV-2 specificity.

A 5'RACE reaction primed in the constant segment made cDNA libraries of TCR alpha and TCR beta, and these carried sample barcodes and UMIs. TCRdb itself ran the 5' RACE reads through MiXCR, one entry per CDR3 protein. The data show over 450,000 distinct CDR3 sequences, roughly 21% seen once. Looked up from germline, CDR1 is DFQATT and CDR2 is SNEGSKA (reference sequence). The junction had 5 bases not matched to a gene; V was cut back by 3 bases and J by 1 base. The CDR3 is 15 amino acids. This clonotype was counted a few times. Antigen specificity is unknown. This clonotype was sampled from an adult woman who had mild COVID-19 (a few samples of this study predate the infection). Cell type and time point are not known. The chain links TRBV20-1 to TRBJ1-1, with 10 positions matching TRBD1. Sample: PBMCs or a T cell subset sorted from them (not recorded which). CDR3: CSARGTGARNTEAFF. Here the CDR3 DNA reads TGCAGTGCTAGGGGGACAGGGGCAAGGAACACTGAAGCTTTCTTT.